The clone carrying this T cell receptor (beta chain) was seen a few times. Its antigen is currently unknown. The same CDR3 also results from other DNA sequences found in this sample. The CDR3 covers 12 residues. Trimming cost V 2 bases and J 5 bases, with 9 bases left between them. Germline V lookup: CDR1 GTSNPN, CDR2 SVGIG (reference sequence). This entry comes from a study of cytomegalovirus exposure and HLA in healthy donors. Overall study: Membership in the Caucasian-associated ancestry cluster was found for 75% to 85% of fewer than 450 genotyped donors.

Study results and limitations: TCR beta V- and J-gene trimming, according to a later analysis, was linked to a missense DCLRE1C variant. An Asian-associated ancestry cluster reportedly showed fewer N-insertions than the approximately 690-donor mean in a later analysis. Specific recognition of CMV antigens was confirmed in vitro for a few chains (all CMV-associated).

The PCR ran on 60 Vbeta and 13 Jbeta primers. The assay was immunoSEQ multiplex PCR, and TCRdb's table has in-frame clones only and misses some. Among some 200,000 clones, less than 85% were seen once, and the ten largest hold approximately 0.63%. The chain combines TRBV30 with TRBJ2-5; a possible D gene is TRBD2 (5 bases). What was sequenced was PBMCs. The TCR sequence derives from a man aged 18 to 29 in good health and CMV-seronegative. This CDR3 reads CAWSPGGETQYF. DNA of the CDR3: TGTGCCTGGAGTCCCGGCGGGGAGACCCAGTACTTC.